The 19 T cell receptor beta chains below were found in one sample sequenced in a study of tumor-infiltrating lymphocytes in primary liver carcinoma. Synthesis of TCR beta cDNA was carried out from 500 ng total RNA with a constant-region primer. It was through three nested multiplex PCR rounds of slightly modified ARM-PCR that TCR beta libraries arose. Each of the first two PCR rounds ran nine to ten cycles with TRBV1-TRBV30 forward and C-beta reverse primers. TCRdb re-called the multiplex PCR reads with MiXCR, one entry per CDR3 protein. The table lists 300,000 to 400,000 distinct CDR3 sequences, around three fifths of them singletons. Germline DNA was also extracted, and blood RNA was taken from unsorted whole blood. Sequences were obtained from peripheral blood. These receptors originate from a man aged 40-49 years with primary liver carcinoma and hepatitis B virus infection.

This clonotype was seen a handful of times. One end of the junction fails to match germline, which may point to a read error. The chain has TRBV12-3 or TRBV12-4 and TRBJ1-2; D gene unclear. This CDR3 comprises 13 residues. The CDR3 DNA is TGTGCCAGCAGTGAGGACCCGGTGTATGGCTACATCTTC. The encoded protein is CASSEDPVYGYIF.

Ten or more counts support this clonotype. CDR3 protein: CASSQTSTEAFF. The CDR3 region has the DNA TGTGCCAGCAGTCAGACGAGCACTGAAGCTTTCTTT. The chain recombines TRBV6-1 with TRBJ1-1; D is undetermined. This CDR3 contains 12 residues. Trimming stripped 5 bases from V and 4 bases from J, with 8 bases between. CDR1 is MNHNS, CDR2 SASEGT, per germline.

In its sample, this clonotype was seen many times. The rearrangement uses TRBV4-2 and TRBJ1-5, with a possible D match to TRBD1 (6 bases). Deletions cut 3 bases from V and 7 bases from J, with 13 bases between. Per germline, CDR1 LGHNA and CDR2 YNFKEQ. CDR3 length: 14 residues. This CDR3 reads CASSHIGGGQPQHF. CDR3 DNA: TGTGCCAGCAGCCACATAGGGGGTGGCCAGCCCCAGCATTTT.

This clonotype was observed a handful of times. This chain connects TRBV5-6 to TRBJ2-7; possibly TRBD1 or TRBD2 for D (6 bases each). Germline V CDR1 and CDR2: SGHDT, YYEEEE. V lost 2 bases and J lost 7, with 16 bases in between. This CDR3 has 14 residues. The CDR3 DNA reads TGTGCCAGCAGCTTCAACAGGGAGGCGGAAGAGCAGTACTTC. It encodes CASSFNREAEEQYF.

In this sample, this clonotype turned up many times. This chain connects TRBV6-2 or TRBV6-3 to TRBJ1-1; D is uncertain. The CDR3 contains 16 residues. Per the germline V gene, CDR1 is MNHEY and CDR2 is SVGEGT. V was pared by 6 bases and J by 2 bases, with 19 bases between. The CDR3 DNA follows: TGTGCCAGCAGATCCAGCCGGGAGACCATTAACACTGAAGCTTTCTTT. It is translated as CASRSSRETINTEAFF.

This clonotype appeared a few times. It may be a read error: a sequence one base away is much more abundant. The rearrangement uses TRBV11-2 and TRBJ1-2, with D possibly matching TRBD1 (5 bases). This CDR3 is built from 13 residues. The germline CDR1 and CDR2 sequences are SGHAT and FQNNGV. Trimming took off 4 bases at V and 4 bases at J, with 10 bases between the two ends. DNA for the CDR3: TGTGCCAGCAGCTGGGGACTGTTCTATGGCTACACCTTC. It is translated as CASSWGLFYGYTF.

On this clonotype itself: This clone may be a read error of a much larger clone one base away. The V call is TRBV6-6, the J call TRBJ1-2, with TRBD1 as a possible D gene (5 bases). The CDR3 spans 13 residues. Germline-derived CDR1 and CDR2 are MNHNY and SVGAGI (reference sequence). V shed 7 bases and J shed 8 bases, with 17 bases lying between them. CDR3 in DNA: TGTGCCAGCACCTCGGACCAGGGATTGGGCTACACCTTC. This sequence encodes CASTSDQGLGYTF.

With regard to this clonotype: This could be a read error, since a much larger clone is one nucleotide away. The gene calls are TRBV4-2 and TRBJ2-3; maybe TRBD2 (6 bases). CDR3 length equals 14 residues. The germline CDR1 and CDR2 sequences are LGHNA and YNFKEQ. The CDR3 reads CVSSQDARGDTQYF. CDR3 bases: TGTGTCAGCAGCCAAGATGCGCGGGGAGATACGCAGTATTTT.

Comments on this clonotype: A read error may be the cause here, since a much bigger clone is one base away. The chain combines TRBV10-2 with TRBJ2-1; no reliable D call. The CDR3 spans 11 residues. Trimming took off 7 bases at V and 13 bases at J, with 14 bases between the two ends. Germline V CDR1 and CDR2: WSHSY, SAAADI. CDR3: CASTDSGQQFF. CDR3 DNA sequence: TGCGCCAGCACTGATTCGGGTCAACAGTTCTTC.

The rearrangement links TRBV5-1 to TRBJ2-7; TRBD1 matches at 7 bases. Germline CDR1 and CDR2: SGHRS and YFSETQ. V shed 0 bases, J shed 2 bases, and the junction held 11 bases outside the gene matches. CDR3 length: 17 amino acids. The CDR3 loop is CASSLGVGTAYPYEQYF. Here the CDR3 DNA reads TGCGCCAGCAGCTTGGGAGTTGGGACAGCTTACCCCTACGAGCAGTACTTC. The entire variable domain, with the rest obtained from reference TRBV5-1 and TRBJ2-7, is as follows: KAGVTQTPRYLIKTRGQQVTLSCSPISGHRSVSWYQQTPGQGLQFLFEYFSETQRNKGNFPGRFSGRQFSNSRSEMNVSTLELGDSALYLCASSLGVGTAYPYEQYFGPGTRLTVT.

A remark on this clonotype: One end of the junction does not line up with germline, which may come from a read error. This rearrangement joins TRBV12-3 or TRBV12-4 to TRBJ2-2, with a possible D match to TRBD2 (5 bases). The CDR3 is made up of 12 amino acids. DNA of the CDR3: TGCACCAGCGGATTAAACCCCGGGGAGCTGTTTTTT. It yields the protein CTSGLNPGELFF.

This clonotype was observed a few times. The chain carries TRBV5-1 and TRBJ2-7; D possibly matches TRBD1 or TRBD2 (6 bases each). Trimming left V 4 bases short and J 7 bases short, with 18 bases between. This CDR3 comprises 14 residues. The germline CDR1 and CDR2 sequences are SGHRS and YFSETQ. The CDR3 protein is CASSTTRGPAEQYF. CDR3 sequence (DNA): TGCGCCAGCAGCACCACCCGGGGGCCTGCGGAGCAGTACTTC.

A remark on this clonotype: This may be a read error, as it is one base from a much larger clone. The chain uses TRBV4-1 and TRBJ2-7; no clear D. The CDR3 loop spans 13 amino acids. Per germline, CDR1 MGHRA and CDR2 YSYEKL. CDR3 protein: CASTQDTQTVQYF. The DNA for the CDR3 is TGCGCCAGCACCCAAGATACCCAAACGGTGCAGTACTTC.

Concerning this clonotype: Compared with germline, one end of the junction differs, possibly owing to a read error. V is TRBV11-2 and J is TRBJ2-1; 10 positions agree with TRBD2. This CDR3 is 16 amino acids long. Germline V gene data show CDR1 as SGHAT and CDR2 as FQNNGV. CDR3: CASSVQSSGSLGEQFF. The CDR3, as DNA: TGTGCCAGCAGCGTACAATCTAGCGGGAGCCTGGGAGAGCAGTTTTTC. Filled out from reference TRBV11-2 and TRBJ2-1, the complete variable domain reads EAGVAQSPRYKIIEKRQSVAFWCNPISGHATLYWYQQILGQGPKLLIQFQNNGVVDDSQLPKDRFSAERLKGVDSTLKIQPAKLEDSAVYLCASSVQSSGSLGEQFFGPGTRLTVL.

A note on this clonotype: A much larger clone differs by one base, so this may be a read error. The CDR3 sequence: CAISRQNAEAFF. DNA for the CDR3: TGTGCCATCTCCCGACAGAACGCTGAAGCTTTCTTT. This chain connects TRBV10-3 to TRBJ1-1; maybe TRBD1 (5 bases). This CDR3 contains 12 residues. CDR1 and CDR2 (germline): ENHRY, SYGVKD.

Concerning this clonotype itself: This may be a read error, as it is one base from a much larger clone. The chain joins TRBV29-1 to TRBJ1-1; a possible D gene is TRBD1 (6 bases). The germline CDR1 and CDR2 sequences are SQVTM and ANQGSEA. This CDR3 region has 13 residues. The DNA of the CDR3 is TGCAGCGTTGAACGGACAGAAAACACTGATGCTTTCTTT. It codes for CSVERTENTDAFF. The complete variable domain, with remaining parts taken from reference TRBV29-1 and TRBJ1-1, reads SAVISQKPSRDICQRGTSLTIQCQVDSQVTMMFWYRQQPGQSLTLIATANQGSEATYESGFVIDKFPISRPNLTFSTLTVSNMSPEDSSIYLCSVERTENTDAFFGQGTRLTVV.

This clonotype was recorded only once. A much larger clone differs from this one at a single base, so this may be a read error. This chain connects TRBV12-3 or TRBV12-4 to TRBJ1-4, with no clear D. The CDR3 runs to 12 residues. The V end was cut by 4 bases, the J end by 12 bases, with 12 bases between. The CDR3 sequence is CASSYSEEELFF. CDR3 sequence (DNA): TGTGCCAGCAGTTATTCAGAGGAAGAACTGTTTTTT.

The CDR3 protein is CASNPGQGNGELFF. The DNA of the CDR3 is TGCGCCAGCAACCCGGGACAGGGCAACGGGGAGCTGTTTTTT. The chain uses TRBV5-1 and TRBJ2-2; 9 bases align to TRBD1. The CDR3 extends over 14 amino acids. V gave up 6 bases and J gave up 7 bases; unmatched junction bases: 7. CDR1 is SGHRS, CDR2 YFSETQ, per germline. The full variable domain, its missing parts supplied by reference TRBV5-1 and TRBJ2-2, is KAGVTQTPRYLIKTRGQQVTLSCSPISGHRSVSWYQQTPGQGLQFLFEYFSETQRNKGNFPGRFSGRQFSNSRSEMNVSTLELGDSALYLCASNPGQGNGELFFGEGSRLTVL.

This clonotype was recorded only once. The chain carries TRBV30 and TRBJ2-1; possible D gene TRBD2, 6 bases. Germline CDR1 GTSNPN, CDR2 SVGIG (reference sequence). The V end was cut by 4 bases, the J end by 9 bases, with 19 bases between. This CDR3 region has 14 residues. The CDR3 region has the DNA TGTGCCTGGAACGAACGGGGGTGGGTCGGTGAGCAGTTCTTC. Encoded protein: CAWNERGWVGEQFF.